This TCR beta chain originates from a study of response to subunit inactivated influenza vaccine. The CDR3 length is 16 residues. The germline V gene has CDR1 SGHKS and CDR2 YYEKEE (reference sequence). Trimming took 3 bases from V and 1 from J; bases not matched to a gene: 5. One entry per CDR3 protein, called by TCRdb with MiXCR from the RT-PCR reads. The sample yields about 570,000 distinct CDR3 sequences, about 11% seen once. These same records also appear under a second study, on T cells expressing NK-cell markers. As that study records: Making the TCR beta cDNA relied on 5'RACE template switching with UMIs. Sorted CD3+CD56-NKG2C+, CD3+CD56+NKG2C- and CD3+CD56+NKG2C+ T cells were the source of the TCR beta repertoires. Several of the experiments relied on an anti-gamma-delta TCR antibody so that only alpha-beta TCR T cells were sorted. The dominant NKG2C+ clonotypes represented about 1.0-7.0% of CD8+ T cells in five to seven donors. Where a handful of donors were concerned, these clonotypes also led the CD3+CD56-NKG2C+ fraction.

The source material was PBMCs from blood, sampled on the day of vaccination. The clonotype was recovered from a man aged 50 to 60 who received an inactivated influenza vaccine. J is TRBJ2-5 and V is TRBV5-5, with 11 bases lining up with TRBD2. CDR3 region: CASSSLAGDTQETQYF. DNA of the CDR3: TGTGCCAGCAGCTCACTAGCGGGGGACACCCAAGAGACCCAGTACTTC.